Each of the 29 T cell receptor beta chains below was sequenced from the same sample in a study of T cells in Graves' hyperthyroidism and ophthalmopathy. Regions amplified from RNA transcripts were the TCR beta CDR3 regions. HTBI primers were used for first-round RT-PCR of the TCR CDR3. MiXCR was run by TCRdb on the multiplex PCR reads, yielding one entry per CDR3 protein. The profile shows more than 550,000 distinct CDR3 sequences, 17% of them singletons. Material for sequencing was blood. The receptor source for this set is a man aged 45-65 years with Graves' hyperthyroidism.

This clonotype was counted ten times or more. The chain recombines TRBV20-1 with TRBJ2-7; 7 bases are shared with TRBD1. The trim removed 1 base at V and 3 bases at J, leaving 9 bases unmatched. CDR1 and CDR2 from the germline V gene are DFQATT and SNEGSKA (reference sequence). CDR3 length equals 15 residues. As DNA, the CDR3 is TGCAGTGCTAGAGTTCCCGAGACAGGGAACTACGAGCAGTACTTC. Translating it yields CSARVPETGNYEQYF.

This clonotype was counted at least ten times. In DNA form, the CDR3 reads TGTGCCAGCAGTCGACAGGGTGACTCTGGAAACACCATATATTTT. Its protein is CASSRQGDSGNTIYF. The J gene is TRBJ1-3, the V gene TRBV5-4, with 7 bases that match TRBD1. The CDR3 is 15 amino acids. Unmatched junction bases numbered 5, after V lost 5 bases and J lost 0 bases. The V gene's germline CDR1 is SGHNT and CDR2 YYREEE (reference sequence).

The genes are TRBV27 and TRBJ2-5; tentative D call: TRBD1 (6 bases). Trimming cost V 6 bases and J 5 bases, with 19 bases left between them. CDR1 is MNHEY, CDR2 SMNVEV, per germline (reference sequence). CDR3 length: 15 residues. The CDR3 sequence is CASRSSGTPRETQYF. In DNA, the CDR3 is TGTGCCAGCAGAAGTTCCGGGACACCGCGTGAGACCCAGTACTTC.

The V call is TRBV11-2, the J call TRBJ2-3, with 7 bases lining up with TRBD2. CDR1 is SGHAT and CDR2 is FQNNGV in the germline V gene. The CDR3 covers 16 residues. With V trimmed by 5 bases and J by 4 bases, 12 bases remained unmatched. The CDR3 region is CASSTIGLVGADTQYF. CDR3 nucleotide sequence: TGTGCCAGCAGCACGATAGGACTAGTGGGCGCAGATACGCAGTATTTT. Filled out from reference TRBV11-2 and TRBJ2-3, the complete variable domain reads EAGVAQSPRYKIIEKRQSVAFWCNPISGHATLYWYQQILGQGPKLLIQFQNNGVVDDSQLPKDRFSAERLKGVDSTLKIQPAKLEDSAVYLCASSTIGLVGADTQYFGPGTRLTVL.

The chain joins TRBV29-1 to TRBJ2-2, with 9 bases fitting TRBD1. CDR1 and CDR2 (germline): SQVTM, ANQGSEA. The CDR3 is 14 amino acids. J was trimmed by 7 bases and V by 2 bases; bases with no gene match: 5. The CDR3 DNA reads TGCAGCGTTGAACGACAGGGGGGTAGCGGGGAGCTGTTTTTT. Translation gives CSVERQGGSGELFF.

The chain carries TRBV29-1 and TRBJ1-1, with a tentative D call TRBD1 (5 bases). This CDR3 spans 12 amino acids. V was cut by 1 base and J by 6 bases, with 9 bases left in between. Germline V CDR1 and CDR2: SQVTM, ANQGSEA. CDR3 sequence (DNA): TGCAGCGTTGAAGGGGGGGAGCCTGAAGCTTTCTTT. It specifies CSVEGGEPEAFF.

This clonotype occurred a few times. V usage is TRBV9 and J usage is TRBJ1-1; TRBD1 aligns across 11 bases. The CDR3 is 16 amino acids. Germline trimming cut 0 bases from V and 1 base from J; bases unmatched to any gene: 2. Germline CDR1 and CDR2: SGDLS and YYNGEE. The CDR3 sequence: CASSVVGQGANTEAFF. CDR3 nucleotide sequence: TGTGCCAGCAGCGTAGTAGGACAGGGGGCGAACACTGAAGCTTTCTTT.

The sample holds a few counts of this clonotype. The rearrangement joins TRBV5-1 to TRBJ2-7; 11 positions agree with TRBD2. V lost 2 bases and J lost 0; bases outside the gene matches: 10. This CDR3 is 18 amino acids long. The germline V gene has CDR1 SGHRS and CDR2 YFSETQ. In DNA form, the CDR3 reads TGCGCCAGCAGCTTAGGGGCTAGCGGGAGGTCGAGCTCCTACGAGCAGTACTTC. This encodes CASSLGASGRSSSYEQYF. The whole variable domain, remainder taken from reference TRBV5-1 and TRBJ2-7, is KAGVTQTPRYLIKTRGQQVTLSCSPISGHRSVSWYQQTPGQGLQFLFEYFSETQRNKGNFPGRFSGRQFSNSRSEMNVSTLELGDSALYLCASSLGASGRSSSYEQYFGPGTRLTVT.

This clonotype showed up many times. The V and J genes are TRBV28 and TRBJ1-1; the D is unclear. Germline CDR1 reads MDHEN; CDR2 reads SYDVKM. The V end was cut by 4 bases, the J end by 3 bases, with 9 bases between. The CDR3 is made up of 13 amino acids. The CDR3 is CASSSPKDTEAFF. In DNA, the CDR3 is TGTGCCAGCAGTTCTCCCAAGGACACTGAAGCTTTCTTT.

V and J are TRBV7-9 and TRBJ2-2; D remains unclear. Germline CDR1 SEHNR, CDR2 FQNEAQ (reference sequence). The CDR3 has 12 amino acids. Trimming cost V 2 bases and J 11 bases, with 9 bases left between them. In nucleotides, the CDR3 is TGTGCCAGCAGCTTACCAGCTAGAGAGCTGTTTTTT. Translation gives CASSLPARELFF.

This clonotype has ten or more counts. The rearrangement links TRBV3-1 to TRBJ1-1; tentative D call: TRBD1 (5 bases). The length of the CDR3 is 14 residues. V dropped 5 bases and J dropped 7 bases, with 17 bases sitting between them. Germline V gene data show CDR1 as LGHDT and CDR2 as YNNKEL (reference sequence). The DNA of the CDR3 is TGTGCCAGCAGCAGGGGACTGTCAATCGGTGAAGCTTTCTTT. Its protein is CASSRGLSIGEAFF. The whole variable domain, filled in from reference TRBV3-1 and TRBJ1-1, reads DTAVSQTPKYLVTQMGNDKSIKCEQNLGHDTMYWYKQDSKKFLKIMFSYNNKELIINETVPNRFSPKSPDKAHLNLHINSLELGDSAVYFCASSRGLSIGEAFFGQGTRLTVV.

The V gene is TRBV6-2 or TRBV6-3, the J gene TRBJ1-1; TRBD1 might be the D (5 bases). V dropped 7 bases and J dropped 0 bases, with 18 bases sitting between them. The germline V gene has CDR1 MNHEY and CDR2 SVGEGT. The CDR3 is 16 amino acids. The CDR3 region is CASKTGRRVVNTEAFF. In DNA form, the CDR3 reads TGTGCCAGCAAAACGGGGCGTCGAGTCGTGAACACTGAAGCTTTCTTT.

This clonotype has a count of ten or more. This CDR3 is CSVLGTRGNTEAFF. The CDR3 DNA is TGCAGCGTTCTAGGGACGAGGGGGAACACTGAAGCTTTCTTT. The genes are TRBV29-1 and TRBJ1-1, with a tentative D call TRBD1 (5 bases). Per the germline V gene, CDR1 is SQVTM and CDR2 is ANQGSEA. V dropped 5 bases and J dropped 1 base, with 14 bases sitting between them. The CDR3 is 14 amino acids.

This chain links TRBV18 with TRBJ1-1, with a possible D match to TRBD1 (5 bases). The germline V and J ends were trimmed by 4 bases and 0 bases, with 12 bases remaining between them. This CDR3 contains 15 residues. Germline V gene sequence: CDR1 KGHSH, CDR2 LQKENI. The CDR3 region has the DNA TGTGCCAGCTCACTATCGACAGTAATGAACACTGAAGCTTTCTTT. Translating it yields CASSLSTVMNTEAFF.

This clonotype was recorded at least ten times. The J gene is TRBJ1-1, the V gene TRBV12-3 or TRBV12-4; 8 nucleotides align to TRBD1. Unmatched junction bases numbered 10, after V lost 6 bases and J lost 1 base. The CDR3 is made up of 16 amino acids. This CDR3 reads CASREDRAAGNTEAFF. CDR3 in DNA: TGTGCCAGCAGAGAGGACAGGGCTGCAGGGAACACTGAAGCTTTCTTT.

To note about this clonotype: The germline gene is not matched at one end of the junction; a read error may be the cause. The chain is built from TRBV28 and TRBJ2-1; either TRBD1 or TRBD2 may supply D (6 bases each). The germline CDR1 and CDR2 sequences are MDHEN and SYDVKM. The CDR3 sequence is 17 residues long. The CDR3 loop reads CASSTPGAGVDSDEQFF. The CDR3 region has the DNA TGCGCCAGCAGCACCCCGGGGGCAGGGGTGGACAGCGATGAGCAGTTCTTC.

This clonotype has a handful of counts. This sequence joins TRBV24-1 and TRBJ2-7, with 9 bases that match TRBD1. The CDR3 is 15 amino acids. The V and J ends lost 4 bases and 5 bases, in that order; junction bases with no gene match: 8. Per germline, CDR1 KGHDR and CDR2 SFDVKD. In DNA form, the CDR3 reads TGTGCCACCAGTGAACCCGGGACAGGGACCCACGAGCAGTACTTC. It codes for CATSEPGTGTHEQYF.

This chain links TRBV7-2 with TRBJ1-2, with D perhaps matching TRBD1 (6 bases). There are 15 residues in the CDR3. The V end was cut by 1 base, the J end by 2 bases, with 11 bases between. CDR1 SGHTA and CDR2 FQGNSA come from the germline V gene. This chain's CDR3 is CASSLGSGTNYGYTF. For the CDR3, the DNA is TGTGCCAGCAGCTTAGGATCAGGGACAAACTATGGCTACACCTTC. The variable domain in full, with the rest retrieved from reference TRBV7-2 and TRBJ1-2, is GAGVSQSPSNKVTEKGKDVELRCDPISGHTALYWYRQSLGQGLEFLIYFQGNSAPDKSGLPSDRFSAERTGGSVSTLTIQRTQQEDSAVYLCASSLGSGTNYGYTFGSGTRLTVV.

This clonotype occurred a few times. The V gene is TRBV6-2 or TRBV6-3, the J gene TRBJ2-7, with D hard to call. The germline V gene has CDR1 MNHEY and CDR2 SVGEGT. The CDR3 is 14 residues long. The germline V and J ends were trimmed by 4 bases and 0 bases, with 10 bases remaining between them. CDR3: CASSSWVFSYEQYF. For the CDR3, the DNA is TGTGCCAGCAGTTCTTGGGTTTTCTCCTACGAGCAGTACTTC.

The rearrangement links TRBV7-8 to TRBJ2-1; D perhaps matches TRBD1 (6 bases). The germline V gene has CDR1 SGHVS and CDR2 FQNEAQ. V lost 7 bases, J lost 1 base, and 14 bases lay in between. This CDR3 contains 15 residues. The CDR3 reads CASNGPRGSYNEQFF. The CDR3 nucleotides read TGTGCCAGCAACGGACCGAGGGGGTCCTACAATGAGCAGTTCTTC.

The chain employs TRBV6-2 or TRBV6-3 and TRBJ1-2; tentatively, D is TRBD1 (6 bases). V lost 2 bases and J lost 1, with 11 bases in between. The CDR3 sequence is 15 residues long. Germline assignment: CDR1 MNHEY and CDR2 SVGEGT. The CDR3 DNA reads as TGTGCCAGCAGTTACGGGGGCAGTATTAACTATGGCTACACCTTC. Translating gives CASSYGGSINYGYTF.

The chain joins TRBV29-1 to TRBJ2-3; no definite D call. This CDR3 is 11 amino acids long. V lost 7 bases and J 4 bases, leaving 9 bases between the germline ends. Germline CDR1 is SQVTM and CDR2 is ANQGSEA. CDR3 in amino acids: CSARNADTQYF. CDR3 sequence (DNA): TGCAGCGCCCGGAACGCAGATACGCAGTATTTT.

This clonotype came up many times. The chain has TRBV2 and TRBJ1-2; the match to TRBD1 covers 9 bases. CDR3 size: 13 residues. Trimming took 9 bases from V and 7 from J; bases not matched to a gene: 9. Per the germline V gene, CDR1 is SNHLY and CDR2 is FYNNEI. In nucleotides, the CDR3 is TGTGCCAGTTCGACAGGGGGAGTCGCTGGCTACACCTTC. It translates to CASSTGGVAGYTF.

Concerning this clonotype itself: The junction departs from germline at one end; a sequencing error may be responsible. This chain joins TRBV10-3 and TRBJ2-1; TRBD2 agrees at 11 bases. The V gene's germline CDR1 is ENHRY and CDR2 SYGVKD. This CDR3 has 17 residues. The DNA for the CDR3 is TGTGCCAGCAGTCCCCTATCTAGCGGGAGGTCGTACAATGAGCAGTTCTTC. Translating it yields CASSPLSSGRSYNEQFF.

This clonotype was detected many times. This chain uses TRBV27 with TRBJ2-7, with D possibly matching TRBD1 (5 bases). The germline CDR1 and CDR2 sequences are MNHEY and SMNVEV (reference sequence). The CDR3 covers 13 residues. The germline V and J ends were trimmed by 1 base and 7 bases, with 11 bases remaining between them. This chain's CDR3 is CASSLWAGQEQYF. The CDR3 DNA sequence: TGTGCCAGCAGTTTATGGGCAGGGCAGGAGCAGTACTTC.

This clonotype was found a few times. The J gene is TRBJ2-7, the V gene TRBV10-1, with 7 bases that match TRBD1. The CDR3 runs 11 residues. Germline V gene data show CDR1 as WNHNN and CDR2 as SYGVQD (reference sequence). Trimming at V came to 8 bases and at J to 6 bases, leaving 4 bases not matched to a gene. The CDR3 DNA follows: TGCGCCAGCGGAGCAGGGGGCGAGCAGTACTTC. This sequence encodes CASGAGGEQYF.

The rearrangement joins TRBV12-3 or TRBV12-4 to TRBJ1-2, with D tentatively TRBD1 (5 bases). The CDR3 runs 14 residues. The V end was cut by 2 bases, the J end by 3 bases, with 10 bases between. The chain's CDR3 is CASSLRGTDYGYTF. The DNA of the CDR3 is TGTGCCAGCAGTTTACGGGGGACGGACTATGGCTACACCTTC.

The table lists this clonotype with many counts. V is TRBV12-3 or TRBV12-4 and J is TRBJ1-4; maybe TRBD1 (6 bases). V shed 3 bases and J shed 7 bases, with 12 bases lying between them. The CDR3 totals 14 residues. CDR3 bases: TGTGCCAGCAGTTTCGGGGGGCGTACTGAAAAACTGTTTTTT. It codes for CASSFGGRTEKLFF.

This clonotype was seen repeatedly, ten times or more. The rearrangement joins TRBV9 to TRBJ2-3; maybe TRBD1 (5 bases). Trimming removed 0 bases at V and 5 bases at J, with 10 bases between. This CDR3 comprises 14 residues. Germline loops: CDR1 SGDLS, CDR2 YYNGEE. The chain's CDR3 is CASSVDRRGDTQYF. CDR3 in DNA: TGTGCCAGCAGCGTAGACCGAAGGGGAGATACGCAGTATTTT.